This is a list of T cell receptor beta chains from one sample in a study of CD8+CD57+ T cells in acquired aplastic anemia. TCRdb processed the reads anew with MiXCR; each CDR3 protein has one entry. The sample records 40,000 to 45,000 distinct CDR3 sequences, 65% to 70% being singletons. What was sequenced was sorted CD4+, CD8+, or CD8+CD57+ T cells (not recorded which) from PBMCs. The receptors derive from a human donor in good health, serving as a control. CDR3s include the opening cysteine and the closing phenylalanine or tryptophan. A D gene is named only where the DNA matches it firmly. The listing skips clone size in some rows; elsewhere it reads once, few, many or a size class.

>NA|TRBJ2-5|TRBD1|TRBV10-3
TGTGCCATCAGTGACCACTCATGGACAGGGGGGGAGACCCAGTACTTC
CAISDHSWTGGETQYF
>NA|TRBJ1-6|NA|TRBV7-8
TGTGCCAGCAGCTTAATGGCTGTTAATAATTCACCCCTCCACTTT
CASSLMAVNNSPLHF
>many|TRBJ2-6|NA|TRBV7-9
TGTGCCAGCAGCTTACAGGACAGCTCAAGCTCTGGGGCCAACGTCCTGACTTTC
CASSLQDSSSSGANVLTF
>NA|TRBJ2-3|TRBD2|TRBV15
TGTGCCACCAGCAGGGGGACTAGCGGGGGATTCACAGATACGCAGTATTTT
CATSRGTSGGFTDTQYF
>once|TRBJ2-7|NA|TRBV12-3/TRBV12-4
TGTGTCAGCAGCCCGAGCGTCTGCTACGAGCAGTACTTC
CVSSPSVCYEQYF
>NA|TRBJ2-5|TRBD2|TRBV20-1
TGCAGTGCGCCCTCAGACCGGGAGGGAGAGACCCAGTACTTC
CSAPSDREGETQYF
>NA|TRBJ1-1|NA|TRBV29-1
TGCAGCGTGGACTCTGCGTTCGAAGCTTTCTTT
CSVDSAFEAFF
>few|TRBJ1-6|NA|TRBV15
TGTGCCACCAGCAGAGGGCAGGGTAATTCACCCCTCCACTTT
CATSRGQGNSPLHF
>NA|TRBJ1-3|NA|TRBV6-1
TGTGCCAGCAGTGCTTGGGGGAACACCATATATTTT
CASSAWGNTIYF
>NA|TRBJ2-1|TRBD1|TRBV15
TGTGCCACCAGCAGAGAAGGGACAGGGTTATACAATGAGCAGTTCTTC
CATSREGTGLYNEQFF
>NA|TRBJ1-2|NA|TRBV7-8
TGTGCCAGCAGCTCGCCAAGTTCAGGCTACACCTTC
CASSSPSSGYTF
>many|TRBJ1-1|NA|TRBV5-6
TGTGCCAGCAGCTTGGTCCGTTATCAGATTGGAAACACTGAAGCTTTCTTT
CASSLVRYQIGNTEAFF
>NA|TRBJ1-2|NA|TRBV15
TGTGCCACCAGCAGAGATGTCGCCCGCAGTGGGGAAGGCTACACCTTC
CATSRDVARSGEGYTF
>many|TRBJ1-3|NA|TRBV6-1
TGTGCCAGTGTTTACGGTCAGAACTCTGGAAACACCATATATTTT
CASVYGQNSGNTIYF
>NA|TRBJ2-7|NA|TRBV20-1
TGCAGTGCCAGTAGCGGATTCTCCTACGAGCAGTACTTC
CSASSGFSYEQYF
>medium-sized|TRBJ2-2|NA|TRBV7-8
TGTGCCAGCAGCTTTGGGGAAGCCGGGGAGCTGTTTTTT
CASSFGEAGELFF
>NA|TRBJ2-6|NA|TRBV19
TGTGCCAGTAGGGCAGGCTTGGGGGCCAACGTCCTGACTTTC
CASRAGLGANVLTF
>NA|TRBJ1-6|NA|TRBV2
TGTGCCAGCAGTGAAGACACCTATTCACCCCTCCACTTT
CASSEDTYSPLHF
>NA|TRBJ1-2|NA|TRBV29-1
TGCAGCGTTGAGACAGGACTTAATGGCTACACCTTC
CSVETGLNGYTF
>NA|TRBJ2-1|NA|TRBV14
TGTGCCAGCAGCCTACAATCTCAGAGCAATGAGCAGTTCTTC
CASSLQSQSNEQFF
>NA|TRBJ1-5|NA|TRBV2
TGTGCCAGCACGGTAGGGGTCCGCCAGCCCCAGCATTTT
CASTVGVRQPQHF
>many|TRBJ1-2|TRBD1|TRBV5-4
TGTGCCAGCAGCTTGTGGGGAGGACAGGGGGCAGACTATGGCTACACCTTC
CASSLWGGQGADYGYTF
>NA|TRBJ1-4|NA|TRBV24-1
TGTGCCACCAGTGGGGGTCCGAATGAAAAACTGTTTTTT
CATSGGPNEKLFF
>NA|TRBJ2-7|TRBD1|TRBV24-1
TGTGCCACCAGTGCCTGGGGGACAGGGGGCGTTTACGAGCAGTACTTC
CATSAWGTGGVYEQYF
>NA|TRBJ2-1|TRBD2|TRBV10-1
TGCGCCAGCAGTGAGTCGAGGGAGGGACGGTTCTTC
CASSESREGRFF
>NA|TRBJ2-7|NA|TRBV24-1
TGTGCCACCAGTGCCAGCGGGGACAGATCCTACGAACAGTACTTC
CATSASGDRSYEQYF
>NA|TRBJ1-1|NA|TRBV7-3
TGTGCCAGCAGCACGGACAGCAACACTGAAGCTTTCTTT
CASSTDSNTEAFF
>medium-sized|TRBJ1-2|NA|TRBV19
TGTGCCAGTAGCCCAGCCTTTTCAGGGGTTGGCTACACCTTC
CASSPAFSGVGYTF
>NA|TRBJ2-7|NA|TRBV4-2
TGTGCCAGCAGTCCTAGAGAGAGTTCCGAGCAGTACTTC
CASSPRESSEQYF
>NA|TRBJ2-3|TRBD2|TRBV4-3
TGCGCCAGCAGCCAAGATAGCGGGGGTCCCACAGATACGCAGTATTTT
CASSQDSGGPTDTQYF